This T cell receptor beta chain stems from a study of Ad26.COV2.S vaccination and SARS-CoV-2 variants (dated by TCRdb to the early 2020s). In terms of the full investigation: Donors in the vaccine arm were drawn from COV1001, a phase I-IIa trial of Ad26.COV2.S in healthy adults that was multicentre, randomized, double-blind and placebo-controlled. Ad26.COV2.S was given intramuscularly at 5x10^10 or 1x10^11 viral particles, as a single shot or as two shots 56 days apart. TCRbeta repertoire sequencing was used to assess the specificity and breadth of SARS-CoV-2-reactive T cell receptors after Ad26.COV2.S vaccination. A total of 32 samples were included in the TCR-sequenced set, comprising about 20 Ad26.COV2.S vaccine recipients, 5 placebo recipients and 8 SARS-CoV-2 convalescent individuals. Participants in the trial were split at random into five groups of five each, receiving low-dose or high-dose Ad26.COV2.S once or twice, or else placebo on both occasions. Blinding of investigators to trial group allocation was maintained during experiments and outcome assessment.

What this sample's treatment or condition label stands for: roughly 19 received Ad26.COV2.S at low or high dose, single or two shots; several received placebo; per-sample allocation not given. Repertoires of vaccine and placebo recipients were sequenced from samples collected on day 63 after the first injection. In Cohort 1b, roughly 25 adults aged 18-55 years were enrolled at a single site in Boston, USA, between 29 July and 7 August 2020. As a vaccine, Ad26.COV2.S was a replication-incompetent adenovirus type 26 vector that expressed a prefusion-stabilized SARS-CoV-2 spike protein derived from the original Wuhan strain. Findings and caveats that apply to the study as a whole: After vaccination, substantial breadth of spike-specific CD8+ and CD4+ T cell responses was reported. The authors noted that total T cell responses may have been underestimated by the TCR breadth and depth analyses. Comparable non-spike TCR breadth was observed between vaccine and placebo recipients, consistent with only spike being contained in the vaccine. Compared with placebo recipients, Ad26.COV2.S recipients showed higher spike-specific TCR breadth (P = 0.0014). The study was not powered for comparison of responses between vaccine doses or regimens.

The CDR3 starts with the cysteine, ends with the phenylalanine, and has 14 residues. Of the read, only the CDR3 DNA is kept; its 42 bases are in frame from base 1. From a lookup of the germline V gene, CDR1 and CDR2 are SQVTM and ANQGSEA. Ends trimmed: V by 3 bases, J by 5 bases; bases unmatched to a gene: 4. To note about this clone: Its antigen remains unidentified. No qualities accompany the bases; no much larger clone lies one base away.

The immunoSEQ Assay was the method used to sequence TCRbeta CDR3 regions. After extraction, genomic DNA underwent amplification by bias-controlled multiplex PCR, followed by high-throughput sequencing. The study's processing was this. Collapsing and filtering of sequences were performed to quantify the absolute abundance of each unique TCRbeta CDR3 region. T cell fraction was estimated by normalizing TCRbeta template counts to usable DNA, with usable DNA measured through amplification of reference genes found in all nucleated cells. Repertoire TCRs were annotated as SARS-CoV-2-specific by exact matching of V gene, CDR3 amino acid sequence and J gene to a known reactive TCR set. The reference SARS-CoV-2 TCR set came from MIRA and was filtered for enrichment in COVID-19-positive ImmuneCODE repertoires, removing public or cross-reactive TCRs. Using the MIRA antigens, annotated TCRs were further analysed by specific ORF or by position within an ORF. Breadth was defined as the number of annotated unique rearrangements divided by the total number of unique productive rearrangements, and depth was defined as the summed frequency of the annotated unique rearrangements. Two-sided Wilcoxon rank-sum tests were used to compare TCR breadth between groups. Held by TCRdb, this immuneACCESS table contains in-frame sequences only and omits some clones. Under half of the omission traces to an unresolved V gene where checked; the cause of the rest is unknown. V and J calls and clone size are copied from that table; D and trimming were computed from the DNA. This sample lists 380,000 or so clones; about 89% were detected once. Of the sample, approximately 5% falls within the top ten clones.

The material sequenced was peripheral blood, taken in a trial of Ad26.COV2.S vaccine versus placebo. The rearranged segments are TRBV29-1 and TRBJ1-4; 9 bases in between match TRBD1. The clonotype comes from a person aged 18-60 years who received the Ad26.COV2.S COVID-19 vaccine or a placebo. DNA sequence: TGCAGCGTTGATGGGACAGGGAGGAATGAAAAACTGTTTTTT. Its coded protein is CSVDGTGRNEKLFF.